This T cell receptor beta chain emerged from a study of blood T cell repertoires in COVID-19 (dated by TCRdb to the early 2020s). Regarding the research as a whole: The collaborator samples originated in the United States, Italy and Spain and spanned the acute and convalescent phases of COVID-19. The material from the prospective study consisted of cDNA or gDNA derived from T cells, B-cell-depleted T cells, or PBMCs. Deeply sampled blood TCRbeta repertoires from subjects exposed to, actively infected with, or recovered from COVID-19 were included in the dataset. The repertoires were made available in a free public database intended to serve as a resource for research on the immune response to SARS-CoV-2. Samples were obtained from the ongoing ImmuneRACE study (first 160 participants) and from 1,254 subjects provided by 6 global collaborators. Sample metadata almost always included a de-identified subject ID, COVID-19 status, age in years and sex. Where available, HLA class I and class II types were taken from metadata supplied by the sample provider and were not determined by assay-based typing. On the study overall, not on this receptor specifically: How much clinical and demographic metadata was included differed by source and by participant, and the metadata was provided uncurated.

The immunoSEQ Assay, a bias-controlled multiplex PCR, was used to amplify TCRbeta CDR3 regions from genomic DNA. The original methods were these. Nucleated cell counts per sample were estimated from amplification of reference gene primers within the assay. Sequence reads were collapsed and filtered to measure the absolute abundance of every unique TCRbeta CDR3 rearrangement. Productive Simpson clonality was computed per sample as the square root of Simpson's diversity index over productive rearrangements. TCRdb took this table from immuneACCESS and kept in-frame rearrangements with V and J called. Such tables lack part of the clones; where checked against another copy, unresolved V genes explain under half of the gap, and the rest is unexplained. V and J calls plus clone size are reproduced from that table; the DNA served to infer D and trimming. This sample is represented by more than 300,000 clones; nearly 90% of them were singletons. Approximately 5.3% of the sample is held by the ten biggest clonotypes.

Per the germline V gene, SQVTM is the CDR1 and ANQGSEA is the CDR2. The germline V end is reduced by 4 bases and the J end by 7 bases; junction bases left unmatched: 9. The CDR3 starts with the cysteine, ends with the phenylalanine, and has 15 residues. Only the CDR3 part of the read is kept: 45 bases, read in frame from the first base. This clone is a singleton in its sample. This receptor's antigen is unknown. One base away there is no much larger clone; base qualities are not given. In the prospective study, participants were about 18 to 95 years old, resided in 25 or so geographic areas of the United States, and were enrolled through a virtual design. To assign participants to cohorts, the prospective study relied on clinical history that participants themselves reported in a screening survey and a study questionnaire. Recovered participants in ImmuneRACE Cohort 3 were defined by two consecutive negative NP/OP PCR tests, clearance by a healthcare professional, or resolution of symptoms. Each participant in the prospective study had whole blood, serum and a nasopharyngeal or oropharyngeal swab collected by mobile phlebotomists. Additional blood draws and questionnaires over a roughly two-month period could optionally be provided by prospective study participants. Before DNA extraction, blood samples from the prospective study were shipped at room temperature or frozen.

The TCR sequence derives from a woman in her twenties or thirties who had recovered from COVID-19. The receptor chain draws on TRBV29-1 and TRBJ2-1; TRBD2 matches 11 bases in the middle. The sample comprised PBMCs or T cells enriched from blood (not recorded which). Here the CDR3 is given as CSVAVAGGLTNEQFF. The bases are TGCAGCGTTGCGGTAGCGGGGGGGCTCACTAATGAGCAGTTCTTC.